These T cell receptor beta chains were read from a single sample in a study of shared clonotypes between healthy human individuals. The method was immunoSEQ multiplex PCR; TCRdb's version includes in-frame clones alone and lacks a portion of them. The table lists approximately 1.5 million clones, about 98.5% of them singletons. Specimen: naive CD4+ T cells sorted from blood. These receptors originate from a young man in good health. The CDR3 runs from the conserved cysteine through the conserved F or W. A D gene is named only where the DNA matches it firmly. Clone size, where shown, is once, few, many, or a class for clones that have expanded.

J: TRBJ1-4
V: TRBV15
length: 13
D: -
size: -
CDR3: CATSRDSSRVLFF
DNA: TGTGCCACCAGCAGAGATAGTTCCAGGGTTCTGTTTTTT

J: TRBJ2-3
V: TRBV7-9
length: 14
D: -
size: -
CDR3: CASSLYSSTDTQYF
DNA: TGTGCCAGCAGCTTATATAGTAGTACAGATACGCAGTATTTT

J: TRBJ2-3
V: TRBV2
length: 15
D: TRBD2
size: -
CDR3: CASSGLAGTGDTQYF
DNA: TGTGCCAGCAGCGGACTAGCGGGAACTGGAGATACGCAGTATTTT

J: TRBJ2-2
V: TRBV6-5
length: 14
D: -
size: -
CDR3: CASRSRGITGELFF
DNA: TGTGCCAGCAGGAGCCGGGGAATTACCGGGGAGCTGTTTTTT

J: TRBJ1-5
V: TRBV2
length: 15
D: -
size: -
CDR3: CASSVGSSLNQPQHF
DNA: TGTGCCAGCAGCGTAGGGTCCTCGCTGAATCAGCCCCAGCATTTT

J: TRBJ2-2
V: TRBV25-1
length: 16
D: -
size: -
CDR3: CASSRRTLANTGELFF
DNA: TGTGCCAGCAGTAGGCGGACACTAGCGAACACCGGGGAGCTGTTTTTT

J: TRBJ2-1
V: TRBV14
length: 14
D: TRBD1
size: -
CDR3: CASSKMTGGFEQFF
DNA: TGTGCCAGCAGCAAAATGACAGGGGGCTTTGAGCAGTTCTTC

J: TRBJ2-3
V: TRBV7-6
length: 17
D: -
size: -
CDR3: CASSLALRDSGKDTQYF
DNA: TGTGCCAGCAGCTTAGCGTTAAGGGACTCAGGGAAAGATACGCAGTATTTT

J: TRBJ1-5
V: TRBV6-1
length: 13
D: -
size: -
CDR3: CASSEFMFKPQHF
DNA: TGTGCCAGCAGTGAGTTTATGTTCAAGCCCCAGCATTTT

J: TRBJ2-3
V: TRBV5-1
length: 16
D: -
size: -
CDR3: CASSLVSGPGQNTQYF
DNA: TGCGCCAGCAGCTTGGTGTCAGGACCAGGGCAGAATACGCAGTATTTT

J: TRBJ2-3
V: TRBV30
length: 13
D: TRBD1
size: -
CDR3: CAWSTGVTDTQYF
DNA: TGTGCCTGGAGTACAGGGGTCACAGATACGCAGTATTTT

J: TRBJ2-7
V: TRBV7-2
length: 14
D: -
size: once
CDR3: CASSLAYGNYEQYF
DNA: TGTGCCAGCAGCTTAGCTTACGGAAACTACGAGCAGTACTTC

J: TRBJ2-1
V: TRBV7-2
length: 16
D: TRBD2
size: -
CDR3: CASSLGGGSGLYEQFF
DNA: TGTGCCAGCAGCTTAGGAGGCGGGAGTGGGTTATATGAGCAGTTCTTC

J: TRBJ1-2
V: TRBV9
length: 15
D: -
size: -
CDR3: CASSVRDTPNYGYTF
DNA: TGTGCCAGCAGCGTACGGGACACCCCTAACTATGGCTACACCTTC

J: TRBJ2-3
V: TRBV29-1
length: 18
D: -
size: once
CDR3: CSVEAAREDSGYTDTQYF
DNA: TGCAGCGTTGAAGCGGCCCGTGAAGACAGCGGATACACAGATACGCAGTATTTT

J: TRBJ1-2
V: TRBV11-2
length: 13
D: -
size: -
CDR3: CASSFQQANGYTF
DNA: TGTGCCAGCAGCTTCCAACAGGCAAATGGCTACACCTTC

J: TRBJ1-2
V: TRBV28
length: 13
D: TRBD1
size: -
CDR3: CASMDYRGLGYTF
DNA: TGTGCCAGCATGGACTACAGGGGGCTCGGCTACACCTTC

J: TRBJ2-7
V: TRBV2
length: 14
D: -
size: -
CDR3: CASVGQPSSYEQYF
DNA: TGTGCCAGCGTAGGACAGCCCAGCTCCTACGAGCAGTACTTC

J: TRBJ1-3
V: TRBV18
length: 17
D: -
size: -
CDR3: CASSRIGRQSSGNTIYF
DNA: TGTGCCAGCTCACGGATAGGTCGGCAGAGCTCTGGAAACACCATATATTTT

J: TRBJ1-1
V: TRBV5-1
length: 19
D: -
size: -
CDR3: CASSLRQMWARDSSTEAFF
DNA: TGCGCCAGCAGCTTGAGACAGATGTGGGCCCGGGACTCATCCACTGAAGCTTTCTTT

J: TRBJ2-2
V: TRBV14
length: 14
D: TRBD2
size: -
CDR3: CASSRAGDTGELFF
DNA: TGTGCCAGCAGCCGCGCGGGAGACACCGGGGAGCTGTTTTTT

J: TRBJ2-7
V: TRBV9
length: 14
D: -
size: -
CDR3: CASSVGGSSYEQYF
DNA: TGTGCCAGCAGCGTAGGGGGAAGCTCCTACGAGCAGTACTTC

J: TRBJ2-1
V: TRBV4-2
length: 17
D: -
size: -
CDR3: CASSQLLSLSSYNEQFF
DNA: TGTGCCAGCAGCCAGCTCCTTTCTCTGAGCTCCTACAATGAGCAGTTCTTC

J: TRBJ2-3
V: TRBV5-1
length: 15
D: -
size: -
CDR3: CASSMGPSGTDTQYF
DNA: TGCGCCAGCAGCATGGGACCTTCTGGCACAGATACGCAGTATTTT

J: TRBJ2-5
V: TRBV5-1
length: 14
D: TRBD1
size: -
CDR3: CASRIGTAQETQYF
DNA: TGCGCCAGCAGAATCGGGACAGCTCAAGAGACCCAGTACTTC

J: TRBJ1-1
V: TRBV7-9
length: 11
D: -
size: -
CDR3: CASSPRTEAFF
DNA: TGTGCCAGCAGCCCCCGAACTGAAGCTTTCTTT